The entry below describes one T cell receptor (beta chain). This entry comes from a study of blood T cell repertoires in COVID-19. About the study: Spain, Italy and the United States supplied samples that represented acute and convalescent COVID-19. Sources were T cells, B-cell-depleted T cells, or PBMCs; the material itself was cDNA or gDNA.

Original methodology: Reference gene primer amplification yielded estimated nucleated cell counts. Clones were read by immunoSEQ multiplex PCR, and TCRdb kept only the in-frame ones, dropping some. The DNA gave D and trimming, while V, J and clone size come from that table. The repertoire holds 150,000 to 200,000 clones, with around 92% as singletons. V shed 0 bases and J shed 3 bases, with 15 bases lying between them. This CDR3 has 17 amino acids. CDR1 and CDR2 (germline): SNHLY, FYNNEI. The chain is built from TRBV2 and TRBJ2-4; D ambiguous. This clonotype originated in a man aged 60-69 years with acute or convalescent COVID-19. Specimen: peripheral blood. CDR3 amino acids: CASSEALRQHRKNIQYF. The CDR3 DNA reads TGTGCCAGCAGTGAAGCGCTGAGGCAGCACCGCAAAAACATTCAGTACTTC.